The table lists the clone carrying this T cell receptor beta chain with a few counts. Its specificity is not known. Germline CDR1 SGHTA, CDR2 FQGNSA. J gave up 2 bases and V 5 bases, and 2 bases lay outside the gene matches. CDR3 length equals 13 residues. TCR alpha and TCR beta cDNA libraries with sample barcodes and UMIs came from 5'RACE using constant-segment primers. A single record per CDR3 protein comes from TCRdb applying MiXCR to the 5' RACE reads. The data contain fewer than 350,000 distinct CDR3 sequences, roughly 8.2% of them singletons. The sample originates from a study of T-cell memory formation after mild COVID-19. Study-level points and caveats: Largely, contracting CD4+ clones fell within CM and EM, and contracting CD8+ clones within EMRA. A second wave expanding day 15 to 37 was CD4+-biased; contracting clones were balanced.

The sequence was collected from a man aged 18 to 29 who had mild COVID-19 (a few samples of this study predate the infection). Cell type and time point are not known. The chain joins TRBV7-2 to TRBJ2-7; 8 positions agree with TRBD1. Sequenced: PBMCs or a T cell subset sorted from them (not recorded which). The CDR3: CASSKQGAYEQYF. The CDR3 nucleotides read TGTGCCAGCAGCAAACAGGGGGCCTACGAGCAGTACTTC.